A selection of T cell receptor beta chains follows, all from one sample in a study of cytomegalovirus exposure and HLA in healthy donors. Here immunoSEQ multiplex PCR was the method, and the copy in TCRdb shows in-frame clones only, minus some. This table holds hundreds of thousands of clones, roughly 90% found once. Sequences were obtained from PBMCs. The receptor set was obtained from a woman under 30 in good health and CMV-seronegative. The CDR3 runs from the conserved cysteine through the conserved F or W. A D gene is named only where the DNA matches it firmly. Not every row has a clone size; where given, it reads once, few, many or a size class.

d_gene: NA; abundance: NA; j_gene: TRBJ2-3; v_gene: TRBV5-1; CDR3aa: CASSSPGTDTQYF; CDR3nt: TGCGCCAGCAGCTCCCCGGGCACAGATACGCAGTATTTT
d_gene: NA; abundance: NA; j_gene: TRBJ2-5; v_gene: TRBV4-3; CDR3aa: CASSQDLKRSETQYF; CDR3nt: TGCGCCAGCAGCCAAGATTTGAAGCGATCAGAGACCCAGTACTTC
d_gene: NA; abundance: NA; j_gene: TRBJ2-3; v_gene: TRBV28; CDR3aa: CASSFSGVGDTQYF; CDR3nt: TGTGCCAGCAGTTTTTCCGGGGTCGGAGATACGCAGTATTTT
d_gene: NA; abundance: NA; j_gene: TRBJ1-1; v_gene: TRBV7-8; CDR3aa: CASSLNLFGGLKNTEAFF; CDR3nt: TGTGCCAGCAGCTTAAATCTCTTCGGGGGTTTGAAGAACACTGAAGCTTTCTTT
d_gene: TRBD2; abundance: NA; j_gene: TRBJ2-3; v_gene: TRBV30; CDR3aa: CAWSVGVAGDTQYF; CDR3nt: TGTGCCTGGAGTGTTGGAGTAGCGGGAGATACGCAGTATTTT
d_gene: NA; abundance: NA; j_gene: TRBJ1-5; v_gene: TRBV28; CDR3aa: CASSSLLRGGSNQPQHF; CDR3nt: TGTGCCAGCAGTTCGCTCCTTCGCGGGGGAAGCAATCAGCCCCAGCATTTT
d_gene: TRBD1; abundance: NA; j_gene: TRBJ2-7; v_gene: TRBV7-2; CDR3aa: CASRPGQGAFGEQYF; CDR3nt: TGTGCCAGCAGACCAGGACAGGGGGCATTCGGCGAGCAGTACTTC
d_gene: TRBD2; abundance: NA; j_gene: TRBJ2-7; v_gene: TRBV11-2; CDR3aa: CASSLRTSGYEQYF; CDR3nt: TGTGCCAGCAGCTTAAGGACTAGCGGCTACGAGCAGTACTTC
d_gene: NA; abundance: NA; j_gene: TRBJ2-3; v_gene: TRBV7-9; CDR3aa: CASSLWAGDTQYF; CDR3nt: TGTGCCAGCAGCTTATGGGCGGGCGATACGCAGTATTTT
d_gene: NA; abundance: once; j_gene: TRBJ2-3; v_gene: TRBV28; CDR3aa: CAGSRTFPDTQYF; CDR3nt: TGTGCCGGAAGTCGGACTTTTCCAGATACGCAGTATTTT
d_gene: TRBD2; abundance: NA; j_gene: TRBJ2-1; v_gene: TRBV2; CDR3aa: CASSAIARGLNEQFF; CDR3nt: TGTGCCAGCAGTGCGATCGCGAGGGGACTAAATGAGCAGTTCTTC
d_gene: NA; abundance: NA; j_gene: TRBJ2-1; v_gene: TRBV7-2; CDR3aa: CASRLSHTPGEQFF; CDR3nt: TGTGCCAGCAGGCTATCCCACACACCAGGTGAGCAGTTCTTC
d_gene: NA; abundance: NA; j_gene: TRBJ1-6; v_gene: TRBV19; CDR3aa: CASSLQVSYNSPLHF; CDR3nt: TGTGCCAGTAGTCTACAGGTTTCTTATAATTCACCCCTCCACTTT
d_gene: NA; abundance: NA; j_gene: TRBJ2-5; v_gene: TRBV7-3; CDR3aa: CASSFGAQETQYF; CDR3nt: TGTGCCAGCAGCTTTGGGGCCCAAGAGACCCAGTACTTC
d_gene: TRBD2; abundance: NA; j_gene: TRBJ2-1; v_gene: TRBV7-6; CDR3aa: CASSLLGEGSAISYNEQFF; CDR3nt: TGTGCCAGCAGCTTATTAGGGGAGGGGAGCGCCATCTCCTACAATGAGCAGTTCTTC
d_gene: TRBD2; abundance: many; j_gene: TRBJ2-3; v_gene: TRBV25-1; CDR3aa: CASSESITSGSTDTQYF; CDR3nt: TGTGCCAGCAGTGAATCGATAACTAGCGGGAGTACAGATACGCAGTATTTT
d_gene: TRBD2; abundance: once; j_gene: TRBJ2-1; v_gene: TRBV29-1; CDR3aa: CSVKGTSGHNEQFF; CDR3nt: TGCAGCGTCAAGGGGACTAGCGGCCACAATGAGCAGTTCTTC
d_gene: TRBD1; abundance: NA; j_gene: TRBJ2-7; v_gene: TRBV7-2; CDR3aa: CASSRNRGQPYEQYF; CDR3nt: TGTGCCAGCAGCCGCAACAGGGGACAGCCCTACGAGCAGTACTTC
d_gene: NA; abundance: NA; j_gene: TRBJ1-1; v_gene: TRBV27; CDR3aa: CASSLRGMNTEAFF; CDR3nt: TGTGCCAGCAGTTTGAGAGGTATGAACACTGAAGCTTTCTTT
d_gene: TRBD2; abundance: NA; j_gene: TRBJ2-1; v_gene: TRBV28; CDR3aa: CASTRTSGSIIEQFF; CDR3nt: TGTGCCAGCACAAGGACTAGCGGGAGCATCATTGAGCAGTTCTTC
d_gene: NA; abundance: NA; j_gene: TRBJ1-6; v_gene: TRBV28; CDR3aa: CASSSGVYSPLHF; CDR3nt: TGTGCCAGCAGTTCCGGGGTCTACTCACCCCTCCACTTT
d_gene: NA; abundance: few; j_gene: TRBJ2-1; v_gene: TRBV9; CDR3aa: CASSVEPGANEQFF; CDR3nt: TGTGCCAGCAGCGTAGAACCGGGTGCCAATGAGCAGTTCTTC
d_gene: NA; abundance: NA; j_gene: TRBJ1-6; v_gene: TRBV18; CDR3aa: CASSPPPGYNSPLHF; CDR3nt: TGTGCCAGCTCACCACCCCCAGGCTATAATTCACCCCTCCACTTT
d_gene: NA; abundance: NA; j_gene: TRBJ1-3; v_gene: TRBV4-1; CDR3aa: CASSQDSGSGNTIYF; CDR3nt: TGCGCCAGCAGCCAAGACAGCGGCTCTGGAAACACCATATATTTT
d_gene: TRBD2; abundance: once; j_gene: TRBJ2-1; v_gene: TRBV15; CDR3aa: CATSILAGVDEQFF; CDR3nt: TGTGCCACCAGCATTCTAGCGGGAGTGGATGAGCAGTTCTTC
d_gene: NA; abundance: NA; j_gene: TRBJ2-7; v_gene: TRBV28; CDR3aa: CASSHLVLAGTVYEQYF; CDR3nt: TGTGCCAGCAGCCATCTAGTCTTGGCGGGTACAGTCTACGAGCAGTACTTC
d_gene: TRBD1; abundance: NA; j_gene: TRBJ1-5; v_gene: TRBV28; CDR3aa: CASSLGTGSNQPQHF; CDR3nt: TGTGCCAGCAGTTTGGGGACAGGGAGCAATCAGCCCCAGCATTTT
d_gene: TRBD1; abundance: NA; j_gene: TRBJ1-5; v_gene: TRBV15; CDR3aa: CATSGDRALGWPQHF; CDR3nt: TGTGCCACCAGCGGGGACAGGGCTCTAGGTTGGCCCCAGCATTTT
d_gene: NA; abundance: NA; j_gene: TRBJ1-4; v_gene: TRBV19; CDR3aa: CASSHHNRGIEEKLFF; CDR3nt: TGTGCCAGTAGCCACCACAATCGGGGAATTGAAGAAAAACTGTTTTTT
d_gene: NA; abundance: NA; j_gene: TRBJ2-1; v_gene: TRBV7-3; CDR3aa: CASSLFVGDPNEQFF; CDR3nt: TGTGCCAGCAGCTTATTCGTGGGAGACCCCAATGAGCAGTTCTTC
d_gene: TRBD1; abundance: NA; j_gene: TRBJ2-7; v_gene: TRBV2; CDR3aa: CASSGGGQGYEQYF; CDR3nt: TGTGCCAGCAGTGGTGGTGGACAGGGTTACGAGCAGTACTTC
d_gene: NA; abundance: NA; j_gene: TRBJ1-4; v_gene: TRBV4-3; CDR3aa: CASSPGVRPNEKLFF; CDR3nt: TGCGCCAGCAGCCCGGGGGTTCGGCCTAATGAAAAACTGTTTTTT
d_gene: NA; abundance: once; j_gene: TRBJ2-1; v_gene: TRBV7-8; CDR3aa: CASSSLTVGNEQFF; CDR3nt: TGTGCCAGCAGCTCCCTGACAGTTGGGAATGAGCAGTTCTTC
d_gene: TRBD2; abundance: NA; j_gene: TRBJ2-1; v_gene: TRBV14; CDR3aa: CASRLAGDNEQFF; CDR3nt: TGTGCCAGCCGACTAGCGGGGGACAATGAGCAGTTCTTC
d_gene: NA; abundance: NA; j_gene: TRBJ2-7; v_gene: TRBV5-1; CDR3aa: CASSSASSFDEQYF; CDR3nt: TGCGCCAGCAGCTCAGCGAGCTCTTTTGACGAGCAGTACTTC
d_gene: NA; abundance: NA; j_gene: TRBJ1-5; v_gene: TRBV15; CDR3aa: CATSSEQMYSNQPQHF; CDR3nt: TGTGCCACCAGCAGTGAACAGATGTATAGCAATCAGCCCCAGCATTTT
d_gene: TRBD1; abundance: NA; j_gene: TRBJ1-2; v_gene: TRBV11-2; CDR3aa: CASSSPRQGEGYTF; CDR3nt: TGTGCCAGCAGCTCACCTCGACAGGGCGAAGGCTACACCTTC
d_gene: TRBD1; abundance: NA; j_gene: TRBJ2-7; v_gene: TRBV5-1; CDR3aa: CASSLRTGGSDEQYF; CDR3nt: TGCGCCAGCAGCCTCCGGACAGGGGGAAGTGACGAGCAGTACTTC
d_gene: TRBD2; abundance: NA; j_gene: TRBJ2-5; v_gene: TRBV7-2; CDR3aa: CASSLGGGLAGGVTQYF; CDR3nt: TGTGCCAGCAGCTTAGGTGGTGGACTAGCGGGAGGGGTGACCCAGTACTTC
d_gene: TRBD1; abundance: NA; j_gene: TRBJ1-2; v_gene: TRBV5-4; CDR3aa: CASSWGQSYGYTF; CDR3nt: TGTGCCAGCAGCTGGGGACAGAGCTATGGCTACACCTTC
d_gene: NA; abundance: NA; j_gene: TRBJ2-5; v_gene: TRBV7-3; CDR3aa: CASSLGLSDSETQYF; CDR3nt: TGTGCCAGCAGCTTAGGATTAAGCGATTCGGAGACCCAGTACTTC
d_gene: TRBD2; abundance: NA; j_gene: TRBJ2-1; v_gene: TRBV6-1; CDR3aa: CASRAGAYNEQFF; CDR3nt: TGTGCCAGCAGGGCGGGAGCCTACAATGAGCAGTTCTTC
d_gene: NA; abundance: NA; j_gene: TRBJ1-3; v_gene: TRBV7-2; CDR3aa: CASSSGLLSSGNTIYF; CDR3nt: TGTGCCAGCAGCTCGGGACTTCTCAGCTCTGGAAACACCATATATTTT
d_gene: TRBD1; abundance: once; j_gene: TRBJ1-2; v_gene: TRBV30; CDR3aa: CAWRTPGQGDLNYGYTF; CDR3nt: TGTGCCTGGAGGACTCCGGGACAGGGGGACCTAAACTATGGCTACACCTTC
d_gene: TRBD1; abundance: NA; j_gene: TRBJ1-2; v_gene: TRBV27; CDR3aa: CASGNSRDRGRGYTF; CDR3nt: TGTGCCAGCGGAAATTCACGGGACAGGGGGCGGGGCTACACCTTC
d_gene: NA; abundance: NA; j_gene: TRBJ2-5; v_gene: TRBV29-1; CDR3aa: CSVESGETQYF; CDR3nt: TGCAGCGTTGAATCGGGAGAGACCCAGTACTTC
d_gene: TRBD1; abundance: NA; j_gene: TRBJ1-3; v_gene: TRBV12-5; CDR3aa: CASASGTGVLSGNTIYF; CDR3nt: TGTGCTAGTGCCTCCGGGACAGGGGTTCTCTCTGGAAACACCATATATTTT
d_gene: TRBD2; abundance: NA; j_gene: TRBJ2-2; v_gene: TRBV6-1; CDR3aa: CASSEAASGHTGELFF; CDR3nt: TGTGCCAGCAGTGAAGCGGCTAGCGGTCACACCGGGGAGCTGTTTTTT
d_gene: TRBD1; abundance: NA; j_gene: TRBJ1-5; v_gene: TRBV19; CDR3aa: CASRKLIQGNSNQPQHF; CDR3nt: TGTGCCAGTAGGAAACTTATACAGGGGAATAGCAATCAGCCCCAGCATTTT
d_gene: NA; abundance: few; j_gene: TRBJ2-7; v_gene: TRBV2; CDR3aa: CASSEVQDEQYF; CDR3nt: TGTGCCAGCAGCGAAGTCCAGGACGAGCAGTACTTC
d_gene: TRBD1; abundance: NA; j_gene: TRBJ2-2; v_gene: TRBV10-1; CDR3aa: CASSESTGANTGELFF; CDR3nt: TGCGCCAGCAGTGAGTCAACAGGGGCGAACACCGGGGAGCTGTTTTTT
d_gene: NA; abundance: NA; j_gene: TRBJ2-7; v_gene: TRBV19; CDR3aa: CASSPRDFYEQYF; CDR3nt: TGTGCCAGTAGTCCCCGGGACTTCTACGAGCAGTACTTC
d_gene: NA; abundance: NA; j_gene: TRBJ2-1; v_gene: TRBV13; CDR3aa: CASSSNEQFF; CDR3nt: TGTGCCAGCAGTAGCAATGAGCAGTTCTTC
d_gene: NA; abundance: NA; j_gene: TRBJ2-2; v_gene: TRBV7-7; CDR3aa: CASSLSSHGELFF; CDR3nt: TGTGCTAGCAGCTTAAGTAGTCACGGGGAGCTGTTTTTT
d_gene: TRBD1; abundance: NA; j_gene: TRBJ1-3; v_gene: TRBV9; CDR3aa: CASSVGQGSGNTIYF; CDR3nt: TGTGCCAGCAGCGTAGGACAGGGGTCTGGAAACACCATATATTTT
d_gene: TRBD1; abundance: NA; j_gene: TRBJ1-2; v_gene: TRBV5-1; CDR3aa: CASSLAGQGANGYTF; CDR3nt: TGCGCCAGCAGCTTGGCGGGACAGGGGGCAAATGGCTACACCTTC
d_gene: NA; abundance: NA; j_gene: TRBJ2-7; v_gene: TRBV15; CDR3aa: CATSEGGLYEQYF; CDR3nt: TGTGCCACCAGCGAGGGGGGGCTCTACGAGCAGTACTTC